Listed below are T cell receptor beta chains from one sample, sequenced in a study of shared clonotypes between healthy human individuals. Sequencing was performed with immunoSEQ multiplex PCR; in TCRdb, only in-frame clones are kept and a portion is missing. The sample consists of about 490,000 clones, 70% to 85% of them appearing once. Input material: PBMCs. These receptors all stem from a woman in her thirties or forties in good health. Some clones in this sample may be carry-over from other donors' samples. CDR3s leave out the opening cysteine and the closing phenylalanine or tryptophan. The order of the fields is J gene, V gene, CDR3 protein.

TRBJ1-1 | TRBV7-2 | ASSQRMNTEAF
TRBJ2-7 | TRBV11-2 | ASSLVVYEQY
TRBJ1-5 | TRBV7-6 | ASSFADDQPQH
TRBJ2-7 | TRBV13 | ASSPQISGRARWYEQY
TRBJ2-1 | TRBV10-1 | ASSESAGRNEQF
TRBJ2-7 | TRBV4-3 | ASSRKPTGAPYEQY
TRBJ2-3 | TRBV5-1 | ASSGAGGMDTQY
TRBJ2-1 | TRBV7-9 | ASSRPTNEQF
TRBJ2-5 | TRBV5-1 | ASRPLGQETQY
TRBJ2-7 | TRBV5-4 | ASSGERTGKSYEQY
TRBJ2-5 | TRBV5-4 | ASSQRQGAETQY
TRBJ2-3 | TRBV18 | ASSGTSGSTDTQY
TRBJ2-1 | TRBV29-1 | SGPRLAGGYNEQF
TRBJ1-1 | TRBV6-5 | ASRGSYDGNTEAF
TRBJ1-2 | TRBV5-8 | ASSFSGQGYGYT
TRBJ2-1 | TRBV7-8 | ASSLWREGNEQF
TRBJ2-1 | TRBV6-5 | ASSYSTGYNEQF
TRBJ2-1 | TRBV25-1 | ATRGQGYNEQF
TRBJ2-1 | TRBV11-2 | ASSLVNSYNEQF
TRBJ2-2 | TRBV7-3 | ASSLQWTSNTGELF
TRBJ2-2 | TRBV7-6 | ASSFGLTSGIGGTGELF
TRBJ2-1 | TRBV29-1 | SVIGGTSYNEQF
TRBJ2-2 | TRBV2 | AGAGTANTGELF
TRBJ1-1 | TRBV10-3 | ATKGMNTEAF
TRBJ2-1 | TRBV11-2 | ASSSTSGGRNEQF
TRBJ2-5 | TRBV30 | AWTSGRTSQETQY
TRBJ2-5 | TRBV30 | AWSLFKETQY
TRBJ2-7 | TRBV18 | ASSPQQKNYEQY
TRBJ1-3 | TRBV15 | ATSINREYSATIY
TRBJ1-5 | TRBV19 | ASSILTGYNQPQH
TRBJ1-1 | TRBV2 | ASKDRWGTEAF
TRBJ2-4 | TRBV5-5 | ASSLATGTQNIQY
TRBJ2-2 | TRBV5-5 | ASSFSVDLIGELF
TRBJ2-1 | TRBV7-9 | ASSPSIEQF
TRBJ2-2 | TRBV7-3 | ASSLILGTGELF